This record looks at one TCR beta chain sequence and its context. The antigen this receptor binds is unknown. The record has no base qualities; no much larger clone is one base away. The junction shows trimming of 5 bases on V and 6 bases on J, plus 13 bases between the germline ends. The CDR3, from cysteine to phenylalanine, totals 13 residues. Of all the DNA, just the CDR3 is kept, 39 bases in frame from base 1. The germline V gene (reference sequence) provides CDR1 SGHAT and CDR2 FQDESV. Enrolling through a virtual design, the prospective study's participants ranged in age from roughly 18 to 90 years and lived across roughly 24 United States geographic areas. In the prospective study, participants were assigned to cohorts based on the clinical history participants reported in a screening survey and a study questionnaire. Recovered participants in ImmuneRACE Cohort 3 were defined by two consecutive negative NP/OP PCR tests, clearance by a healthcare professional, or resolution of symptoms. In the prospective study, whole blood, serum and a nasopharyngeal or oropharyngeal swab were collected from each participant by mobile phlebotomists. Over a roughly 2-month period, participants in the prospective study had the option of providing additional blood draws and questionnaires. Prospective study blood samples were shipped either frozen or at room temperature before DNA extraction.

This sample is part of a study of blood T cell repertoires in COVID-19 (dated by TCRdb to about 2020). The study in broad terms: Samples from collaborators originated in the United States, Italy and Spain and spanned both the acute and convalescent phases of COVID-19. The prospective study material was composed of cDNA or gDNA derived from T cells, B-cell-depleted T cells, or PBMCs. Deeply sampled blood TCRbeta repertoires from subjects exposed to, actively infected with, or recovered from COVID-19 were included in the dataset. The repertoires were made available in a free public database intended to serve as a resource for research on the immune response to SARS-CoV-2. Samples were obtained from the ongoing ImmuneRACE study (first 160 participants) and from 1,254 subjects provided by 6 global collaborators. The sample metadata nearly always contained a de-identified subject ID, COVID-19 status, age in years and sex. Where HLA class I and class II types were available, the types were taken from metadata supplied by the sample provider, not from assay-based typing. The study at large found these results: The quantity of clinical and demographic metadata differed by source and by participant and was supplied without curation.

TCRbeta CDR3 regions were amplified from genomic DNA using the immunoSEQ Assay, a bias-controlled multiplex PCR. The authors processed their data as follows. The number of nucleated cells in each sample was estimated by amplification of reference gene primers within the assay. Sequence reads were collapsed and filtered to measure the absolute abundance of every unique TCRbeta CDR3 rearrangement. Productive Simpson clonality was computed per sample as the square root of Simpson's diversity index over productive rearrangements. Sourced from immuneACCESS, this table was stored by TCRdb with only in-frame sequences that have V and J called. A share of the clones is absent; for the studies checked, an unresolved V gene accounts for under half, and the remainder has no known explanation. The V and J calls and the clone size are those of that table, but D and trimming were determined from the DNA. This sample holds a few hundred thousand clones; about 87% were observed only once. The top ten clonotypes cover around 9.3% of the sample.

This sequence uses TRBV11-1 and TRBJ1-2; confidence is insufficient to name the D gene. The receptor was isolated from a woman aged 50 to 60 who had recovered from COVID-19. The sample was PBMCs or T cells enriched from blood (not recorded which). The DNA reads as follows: TGTGCCAGCAGCCTAAGCAACTTGGATGGCTACACCTTC. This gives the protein CASSLSNLDGYTF.